This T cell receptor beta chain was obtained from a study of response to subunit inactivated influenza vaccine. In regard to this clonotype: Antigen specificity is unknown.

In TCRdb, the RT-PCR reads were re-called with MiXCR into one record per CDR3 protein. The table has about 800,000 distinct CDR3 sequences, 20% to 25% seen once. The CDR3 loop spans 14 amino acids. V was cut by 1 base and J by 5 bases, with 11 bases left in between. The germline CDR1 and CDR2 sequences are MDHEN and SYDVKM. Findings of the study overall: The authors suggested that every seasonal influenza vaccination recruits few new T cells.

This TCR was recovered from a man aged 50 or older who received an inactivated influenza vaccine. V and J are TRBV28 and TRBJ1-1; TRBD1 is a possible D gene (5 bases). The sequenced sample was PBMCs from blood, obtained approximately 5 days after vaccination. The CDR3 sequence is CASSLSWWGTEAFF. The DNA of the CDR3 is TGTGCCAGCAGTTTATCTTGGTGGGGGACTGAAGCTTTCTTT. The complete variable domain, with remaining parts taken from reference TRBV28 and TRBJ1-1, reads DVKVTQSSRYLVKRTGEKVFLECVQDMDHENMFWYRQDPGLGLRLIYFSYDVKMKEKGDIPEGYSVSREKKERFSLILESASTNQTSMYLCASSLSWWGTEAFFGQGTRLTVV.